Described below is a single T cell receptor beta chain sequence and its context. Method: immunoSEQ multiplex PCR; TCRdb's copy keeps in-frame clones and lacks some. The data hold more than 150,000 clones, with 84% observed a single time. This sample was taken from a study of blood T cell repertoires in COVID-19. CDR3 length equals 16 residues. The germline CDR1 and CDR2 sequences are LNHDA and SQIVND (reference sequence). V lost 4 bases to trimming and J lost 0 bases, with 13 bases between them. Sequenced: peripheral blood. The chain combines TRBV19 with TRBJ2-1; unclear D gene. This clonotype was obtained from a woman in her forties or fifties with acute or convalescent COVID-19. This chain's CDR3 is CASSTDHSGSYNEQFF. The CDR3 nucleotides are TGTGCCAGTAGTACTGATCACTCGGGCTCCTACAATGAGCAGTTCTTC.